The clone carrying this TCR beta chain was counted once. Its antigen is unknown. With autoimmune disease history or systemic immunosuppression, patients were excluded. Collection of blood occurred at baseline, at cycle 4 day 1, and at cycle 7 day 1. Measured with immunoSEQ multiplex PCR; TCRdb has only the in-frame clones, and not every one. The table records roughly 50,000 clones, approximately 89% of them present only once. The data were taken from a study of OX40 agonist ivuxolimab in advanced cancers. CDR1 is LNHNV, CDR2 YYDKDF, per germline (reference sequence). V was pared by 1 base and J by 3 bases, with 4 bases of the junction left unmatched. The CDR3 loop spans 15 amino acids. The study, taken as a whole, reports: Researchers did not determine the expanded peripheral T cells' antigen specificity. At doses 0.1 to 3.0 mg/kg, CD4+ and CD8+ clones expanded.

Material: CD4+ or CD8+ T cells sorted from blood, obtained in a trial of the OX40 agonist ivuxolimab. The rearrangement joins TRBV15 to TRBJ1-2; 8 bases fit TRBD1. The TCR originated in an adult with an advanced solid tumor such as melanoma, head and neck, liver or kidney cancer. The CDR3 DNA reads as TGTGCCACCAGCAGAGTGGCAGGGGGCGACTATGGCTACACCTTC. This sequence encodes CATSRVAGGDYGYTF.